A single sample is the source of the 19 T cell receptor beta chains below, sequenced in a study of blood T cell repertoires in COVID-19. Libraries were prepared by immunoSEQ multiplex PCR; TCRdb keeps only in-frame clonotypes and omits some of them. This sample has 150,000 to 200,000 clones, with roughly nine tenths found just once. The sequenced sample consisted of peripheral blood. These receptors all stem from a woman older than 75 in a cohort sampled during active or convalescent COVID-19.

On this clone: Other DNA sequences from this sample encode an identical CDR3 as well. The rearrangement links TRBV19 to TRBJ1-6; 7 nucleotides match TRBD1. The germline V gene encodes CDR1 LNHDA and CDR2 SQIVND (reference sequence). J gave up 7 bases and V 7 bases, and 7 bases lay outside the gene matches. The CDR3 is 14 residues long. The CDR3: CASKVGTENSPLHF. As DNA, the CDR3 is TGTGCCAGTAAGGTGGGGACAGAAAATTCACCCCTCCACTTT.

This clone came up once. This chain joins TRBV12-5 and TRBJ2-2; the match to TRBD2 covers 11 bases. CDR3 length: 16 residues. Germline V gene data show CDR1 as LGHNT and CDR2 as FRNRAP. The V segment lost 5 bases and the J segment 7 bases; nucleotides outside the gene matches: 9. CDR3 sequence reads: CASGLVAGGPVGELFF. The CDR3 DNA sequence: TGTGCTAGTGGTCTCGTAGCGGGAGGGCCGGTCGGGGAGCTGTTTTTT.

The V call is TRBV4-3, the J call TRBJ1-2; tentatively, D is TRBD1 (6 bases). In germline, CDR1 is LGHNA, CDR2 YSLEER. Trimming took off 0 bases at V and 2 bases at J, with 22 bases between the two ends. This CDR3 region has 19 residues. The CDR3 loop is CASSQELPDSVRRNYGYTF. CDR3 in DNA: TGCGCCAGCAGCCAAGAACTTCCGGACAGTGTTCGGAGGAACTATGGCTACACCTTC.

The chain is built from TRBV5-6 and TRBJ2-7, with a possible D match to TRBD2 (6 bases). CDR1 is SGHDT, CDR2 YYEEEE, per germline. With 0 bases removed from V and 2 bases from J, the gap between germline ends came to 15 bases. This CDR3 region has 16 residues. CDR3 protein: CASSLVGEDQTYEQYV. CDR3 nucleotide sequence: TGTGCCAGCAGCTTGGTGGGGGAGGACCAGACCTACGAGCAGTACGTC.

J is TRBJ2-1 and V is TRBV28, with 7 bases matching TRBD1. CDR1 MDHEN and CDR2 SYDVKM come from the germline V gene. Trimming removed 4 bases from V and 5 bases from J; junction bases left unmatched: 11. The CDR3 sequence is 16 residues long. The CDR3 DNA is TGTGCCAGCAGTTCCAGGCCAAGGACAGGAAACAATGAGCAGTTCTTC. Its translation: CASSSRPRTGNNEQFF.

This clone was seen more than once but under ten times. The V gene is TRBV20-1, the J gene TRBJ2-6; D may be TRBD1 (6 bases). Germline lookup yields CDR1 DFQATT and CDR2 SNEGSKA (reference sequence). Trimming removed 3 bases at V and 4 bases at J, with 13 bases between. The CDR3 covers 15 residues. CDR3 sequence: CSASQGSTGANVLTF. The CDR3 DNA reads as TGCAGTGCTAGTCAGGGGTCGACGGGGGCCAACGTCCTGACTTTC.

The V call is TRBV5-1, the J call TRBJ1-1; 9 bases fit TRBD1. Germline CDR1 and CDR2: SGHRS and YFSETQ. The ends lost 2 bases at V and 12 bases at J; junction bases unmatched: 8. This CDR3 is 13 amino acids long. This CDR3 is CASSLDDRGSTFF. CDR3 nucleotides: TGCGCCAGCAGCTTAGACGACAGGGGGTCAACTTTCTTT.

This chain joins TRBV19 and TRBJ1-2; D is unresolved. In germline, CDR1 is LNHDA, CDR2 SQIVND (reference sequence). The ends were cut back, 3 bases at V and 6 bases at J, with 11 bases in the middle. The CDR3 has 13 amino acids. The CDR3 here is CASSIASWHGYTF. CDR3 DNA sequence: TGTGCCAGTAGTATTGCTTCGTGGCATGGCTACACCTTC.

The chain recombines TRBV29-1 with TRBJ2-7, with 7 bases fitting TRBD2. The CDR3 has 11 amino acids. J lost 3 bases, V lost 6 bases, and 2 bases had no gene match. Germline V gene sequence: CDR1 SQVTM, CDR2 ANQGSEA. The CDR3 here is CSVREDYEQYF. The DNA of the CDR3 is TGCAGCGTCCGGGAGGACTACGAGCAGTACTTC.

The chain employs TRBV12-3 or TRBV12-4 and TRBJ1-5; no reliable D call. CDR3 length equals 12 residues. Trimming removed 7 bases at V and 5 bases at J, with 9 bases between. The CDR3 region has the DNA TGTGCCAGCACCCTGGGAGATCAGCCCCAGCATTTT. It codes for CASTLGDQPQHF.

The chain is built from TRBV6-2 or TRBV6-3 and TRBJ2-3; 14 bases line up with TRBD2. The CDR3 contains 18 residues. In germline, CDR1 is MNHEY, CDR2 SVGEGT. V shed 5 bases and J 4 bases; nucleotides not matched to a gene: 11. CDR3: CASSRTGLAGANPDTQYF. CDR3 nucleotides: TGTGCCAGCAGTCGCACGGGACTAGCGGGGGCTAACCCAGATACGCAGTATTTT.

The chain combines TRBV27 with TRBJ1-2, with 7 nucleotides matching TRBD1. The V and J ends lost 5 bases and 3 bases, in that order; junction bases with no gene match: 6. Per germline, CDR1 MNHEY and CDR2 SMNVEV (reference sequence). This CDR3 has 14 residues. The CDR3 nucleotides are TGTGCCAGCAGTGCCTACAGGGGAGACTATGGCTACACCTTC. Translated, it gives CASSAYRGDYGYTF.

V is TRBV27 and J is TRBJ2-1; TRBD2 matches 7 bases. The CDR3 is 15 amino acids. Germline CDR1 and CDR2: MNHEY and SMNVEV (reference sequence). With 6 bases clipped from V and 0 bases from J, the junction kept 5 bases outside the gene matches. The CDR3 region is CASRWGGDSYNEQFF. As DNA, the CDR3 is TGTGCCAGCAGATGGGGGGGGGACTCCTACAATGAGCAGTTCTTC.

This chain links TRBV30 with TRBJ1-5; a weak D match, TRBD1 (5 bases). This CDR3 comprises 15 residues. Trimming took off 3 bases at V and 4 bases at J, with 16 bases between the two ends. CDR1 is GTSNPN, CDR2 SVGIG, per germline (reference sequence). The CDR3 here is CAWSRGERENQPQHF. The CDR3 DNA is TGTGCCTGGAGCCGGGGGGAGAGAGAAAATCAGCCCCAGCATTTT.

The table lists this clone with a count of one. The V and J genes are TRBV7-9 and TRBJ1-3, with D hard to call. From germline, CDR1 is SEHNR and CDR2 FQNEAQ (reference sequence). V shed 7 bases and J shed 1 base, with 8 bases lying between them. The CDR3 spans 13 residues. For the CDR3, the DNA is TGTGCCAGCAAAGAGGGATCTGGAAACACCATATATTTT. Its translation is CASKEGSGNTIYF.

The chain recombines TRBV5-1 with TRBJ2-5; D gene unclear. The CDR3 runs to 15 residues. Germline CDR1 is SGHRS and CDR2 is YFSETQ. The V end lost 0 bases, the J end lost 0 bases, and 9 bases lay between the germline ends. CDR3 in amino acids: CASSLDFPDQETQYF. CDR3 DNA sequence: TGCGCCAGCAGCTTGGATTTCCCGGACCAAGAGACCCAGTACTTC.

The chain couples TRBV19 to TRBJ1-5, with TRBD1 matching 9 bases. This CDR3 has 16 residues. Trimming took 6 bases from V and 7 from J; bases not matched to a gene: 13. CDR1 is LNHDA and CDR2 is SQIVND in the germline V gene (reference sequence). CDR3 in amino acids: CASRPTPGQGLQPQHF. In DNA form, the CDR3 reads TGTGCCAGTAGACCTACCCCCGGACAGGGGTTGCAGCCCCAGCATTTT. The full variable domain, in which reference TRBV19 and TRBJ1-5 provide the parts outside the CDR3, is DGGITQSPKYLFRKEGQNVTLSCEQNLNHDAMYWYRQDPGQGLRLIYYSQIVNDFQKGDIAEGYSVSREKKESFPLTVTSAQKNPTAFYLCASRPTPGQGLQPQHFGDGTRLSIL.

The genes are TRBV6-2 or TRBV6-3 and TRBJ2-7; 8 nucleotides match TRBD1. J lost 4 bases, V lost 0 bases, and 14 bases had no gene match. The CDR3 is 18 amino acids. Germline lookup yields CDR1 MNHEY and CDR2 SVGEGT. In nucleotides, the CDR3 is TGTGCCAGCAGTTACTCTCTCGAGCAGGGGGCGAGGGGTTACGAGCAGTACGTC. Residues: CASSYSLEQGARGYEQYV.

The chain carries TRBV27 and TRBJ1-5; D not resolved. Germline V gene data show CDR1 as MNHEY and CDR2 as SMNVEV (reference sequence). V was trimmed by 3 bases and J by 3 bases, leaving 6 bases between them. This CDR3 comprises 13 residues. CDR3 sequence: CASSFSLNQPQHF. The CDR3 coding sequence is TGTGCCAGCAGTTTTTCCCTCAATCAGCCCCAGCATTTT.